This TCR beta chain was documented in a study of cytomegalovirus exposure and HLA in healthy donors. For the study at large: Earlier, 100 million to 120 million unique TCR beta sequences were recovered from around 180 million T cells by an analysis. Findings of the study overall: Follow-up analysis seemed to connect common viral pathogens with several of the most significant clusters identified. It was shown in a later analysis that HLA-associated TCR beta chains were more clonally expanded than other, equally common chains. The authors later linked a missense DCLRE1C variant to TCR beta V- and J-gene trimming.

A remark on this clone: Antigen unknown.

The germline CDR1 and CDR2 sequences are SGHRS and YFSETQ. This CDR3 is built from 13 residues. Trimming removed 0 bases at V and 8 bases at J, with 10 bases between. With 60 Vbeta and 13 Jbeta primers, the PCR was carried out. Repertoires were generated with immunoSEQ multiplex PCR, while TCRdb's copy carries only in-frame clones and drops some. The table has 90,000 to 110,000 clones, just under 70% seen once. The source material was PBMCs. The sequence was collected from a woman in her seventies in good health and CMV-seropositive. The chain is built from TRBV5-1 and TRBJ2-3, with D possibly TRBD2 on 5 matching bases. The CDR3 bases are TGCGCCAGCAGCTTGGCAGCCGCGGGTACGCAGTATTTT. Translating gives CASSLAAAGTQYF. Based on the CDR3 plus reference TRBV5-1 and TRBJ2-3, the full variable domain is KAGVTQTPRYLIKTRGQQVTLSCSPISGHRSVSWYQQTPGQGLQFLFEYFSETQRNKGNFPGRFSGRQFSNSRSEMNVSTLELGDSALYLCASSLAAAGTQYFGPGTRLTVL.